Presented here are 3 T cell receptor beta chains from one specimen sequenced in a study of early T cells in non-severe SARS-CoV-2 infection. TCRdb re-derived calls from the 5' RACE reads in MiXCR, one entry per CDR3 protein. Of roughly 70,000 distinct CDR3 sequences listed, 15% to 20% are singletons. Sequenced material: whole blood, taken at baseline. The receptors stem from an adult who was a healthcare worker with PCR-confirmed SARS-CoV-2 infection or an uninfected control (not recorded which).

This sequence joins TRBV18 and TRBJ1-1; tentatively, D is TRBD1 (6 bases). Germline V CDR1 and CDR2: KGHSH, LQKENI. The CDR3 has 13 amino acids. V gave up 8 bases and J gave up 1 base, with 11 bases separating them. This chain's CDR3 is CASTVDRNTEAFF. Here the CDR3 DNA reads TGTGCCAGCACTGTGGACAGGAACACTGAAGCTTTCTTT.

The V call is TRBV29-1, the J call TRBJ2-1; weak D call: TRBD1 (5 bases). This CDR3 spans 14 amino acids. Germline V gene data show CDR1 as SQVTM and CDR2 as ANQGSEA. The CDR3 protein is CNVDVTVIYNEQFF. CDR3 bases: TGCAACGTAGATGTGACAGTTATCTACAATGAGCAGTTCTTC.

The chain carries TRBV28 and TRBJ2-7, with D possibly being TRBD1 or TRBD2 (5 bases each). The CDR3 sequence is 14 residues long. Germline CDR1 reads MDHEN; CDR2 reads SYDVKM. V dropped 7 bases and J dropped 4 bases, with 17 bases sitting between them. DNA of the CDR3: TGTGCCAGCACTCGGGACCTGGTTAGATACGAGCAGTACTTC. Its translation: CASTRDLVRYEQYF.